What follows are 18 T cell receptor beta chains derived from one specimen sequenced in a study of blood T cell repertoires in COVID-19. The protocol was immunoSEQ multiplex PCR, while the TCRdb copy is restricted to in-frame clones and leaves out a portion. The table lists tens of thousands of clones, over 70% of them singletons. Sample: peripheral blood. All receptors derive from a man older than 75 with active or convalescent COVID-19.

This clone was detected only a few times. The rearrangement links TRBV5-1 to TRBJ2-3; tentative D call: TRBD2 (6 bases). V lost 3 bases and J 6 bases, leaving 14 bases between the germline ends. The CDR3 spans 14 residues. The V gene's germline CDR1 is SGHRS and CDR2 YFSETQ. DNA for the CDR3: TGCGCCAGCAGCTGGACCGGGAGTTCGGATACGCAGTATTTT. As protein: CASSWTGSSDTQYF. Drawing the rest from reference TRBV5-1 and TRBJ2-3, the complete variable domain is KAGVTQTPRYLIKTRGQQVTLSCSPISGHRSVSWYQQTPGQGLQFLFEYFSETQRNKGNFPGRFSGRQFSNSRSEMNVSTLELGDSALYLCASSWTGSSDTQYFGPGTRLTVL.

The DNA for the CDR3 is TGTGCCAGCCTAACCAGCAGGTCGTCCTACGAGCAGTACTTC. It specifies CASLTSRSSYEQYF. The chain carries TRBV28 and TRBJ2-7; D gene ambiguous. Germline V gives CDR1 MDHEN, CDR2 SYDVKM. Trimming removed 8 bases at V and 1 base at J, with 15 bases between. CDR3 size: 14 residues.

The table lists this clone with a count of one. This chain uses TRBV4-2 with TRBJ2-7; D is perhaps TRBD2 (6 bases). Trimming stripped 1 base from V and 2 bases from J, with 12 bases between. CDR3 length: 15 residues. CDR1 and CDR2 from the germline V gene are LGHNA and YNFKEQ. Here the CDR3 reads CASSQAGGSTYEQYF. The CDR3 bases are TGTGCCAGCAGCCAAGCCGGGGGAAGTACCTACGAGCAGTACTTC.

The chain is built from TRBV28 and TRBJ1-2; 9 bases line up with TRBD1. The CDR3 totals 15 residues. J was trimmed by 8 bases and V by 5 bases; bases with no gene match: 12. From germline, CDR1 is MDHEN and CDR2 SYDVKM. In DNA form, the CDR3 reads TGTGCCAGCAGTAGTCTGGGACAGGGTTGGCGGGGCTACACCTTC. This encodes CASSSLGQGWRGYTF.

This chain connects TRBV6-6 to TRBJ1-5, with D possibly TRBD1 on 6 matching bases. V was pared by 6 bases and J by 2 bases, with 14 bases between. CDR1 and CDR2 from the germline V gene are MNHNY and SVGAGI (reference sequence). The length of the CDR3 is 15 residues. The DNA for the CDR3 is TGTGCCAGCAGGCGTGGACCAGGGGGCAATCAGCCCCAGCATTTT. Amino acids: CASRRGPGGNQPQHF.

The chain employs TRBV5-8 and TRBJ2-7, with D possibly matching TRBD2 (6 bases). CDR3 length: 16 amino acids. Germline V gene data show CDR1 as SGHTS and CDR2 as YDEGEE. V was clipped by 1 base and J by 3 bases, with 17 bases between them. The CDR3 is CASSLFWGELVYEQYF. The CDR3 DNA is TGTGCCAGCAGCTTGTTTTGGGGGGAATTAGTCTACGAGCAGTACTTC.

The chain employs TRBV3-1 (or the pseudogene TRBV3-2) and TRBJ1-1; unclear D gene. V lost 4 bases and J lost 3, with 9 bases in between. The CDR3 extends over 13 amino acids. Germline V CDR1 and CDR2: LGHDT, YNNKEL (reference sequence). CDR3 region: CASSPSFYTEAFF. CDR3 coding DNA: TGTGCCAGCAGCCCGAGTTTTTACACTGAAGCTTTCTTT.

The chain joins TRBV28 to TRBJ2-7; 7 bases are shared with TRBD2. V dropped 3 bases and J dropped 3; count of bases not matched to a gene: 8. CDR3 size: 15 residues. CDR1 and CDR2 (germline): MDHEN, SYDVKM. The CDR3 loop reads CASSFGVGLSYEQYF. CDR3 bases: TGTGCCAGCAGTTTTGGGGTGGGACTAAGCTACGAGCAGTACTTC.

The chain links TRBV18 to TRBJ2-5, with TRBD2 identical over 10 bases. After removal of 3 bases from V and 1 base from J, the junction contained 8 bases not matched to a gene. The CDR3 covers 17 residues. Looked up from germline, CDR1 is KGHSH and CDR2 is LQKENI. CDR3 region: CASSPKAVAGGQETQYF. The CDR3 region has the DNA TGTGCCAGCTCACCGAAAGCGGTAGCGGGAGGCCAAGAGACCCAGTACTTC.

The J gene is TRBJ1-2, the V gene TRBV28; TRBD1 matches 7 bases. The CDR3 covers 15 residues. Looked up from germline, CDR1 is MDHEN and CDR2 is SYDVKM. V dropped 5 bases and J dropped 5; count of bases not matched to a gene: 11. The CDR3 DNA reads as TGTGCCAGCAGTCCTACCGGGACAGCGACGTATGGCTACACCTTC. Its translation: CASSPTGTATYGYTF.

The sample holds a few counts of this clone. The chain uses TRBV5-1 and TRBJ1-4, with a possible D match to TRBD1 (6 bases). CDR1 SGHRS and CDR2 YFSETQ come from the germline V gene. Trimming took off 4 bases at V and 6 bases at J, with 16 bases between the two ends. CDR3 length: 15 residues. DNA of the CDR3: TGCGCCAGCAGCCCCCACTGGGCAGGGGATGAAAAACTGTTTTTT. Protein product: CASSPHWAGDEKLFF.

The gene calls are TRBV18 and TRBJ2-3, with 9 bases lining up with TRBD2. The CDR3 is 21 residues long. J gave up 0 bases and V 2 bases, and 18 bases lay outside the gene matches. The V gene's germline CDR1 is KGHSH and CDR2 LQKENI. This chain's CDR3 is CASSPVAQVETSGRSTDTQYF. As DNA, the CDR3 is TGTGCCAGCTCACCAGTGGCGCAAGTGGAGACTAGCGGACGTAGCACAGATACGCAGTATTTT.

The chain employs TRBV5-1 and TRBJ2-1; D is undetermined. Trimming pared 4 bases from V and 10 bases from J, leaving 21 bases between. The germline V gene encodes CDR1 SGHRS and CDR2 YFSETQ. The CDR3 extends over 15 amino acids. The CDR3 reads CASSTSGSLGWEQFF. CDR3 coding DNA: TGCGCCAGCAGCACTTCGGGTTCATTAGGATGGGAGCAGTTCTTC.

For the CDR3, the DNA is TGCGCCAGCAAAGTAGGCTCGGGGAGGACTGAAGCTTTCTTT. Its translation is CASKVGSGRTEAFF. The V call is TRBV5-1, the J call TRBJ1-1, with D unresolved. CDR1 is SGHRS and CDR2 is YFSETQ in the germline V gene. With 6 bases removed from V and 5 bases from J, the gap between germline ends came to 17 bases. This CDR3 has 14 amino acids.

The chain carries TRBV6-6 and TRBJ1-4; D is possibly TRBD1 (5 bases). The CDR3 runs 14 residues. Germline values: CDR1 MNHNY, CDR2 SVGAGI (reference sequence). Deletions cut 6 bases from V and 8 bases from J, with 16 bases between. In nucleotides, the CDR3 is TGTGCCAGCAGCGAAGACATACGGACAGAAAAACTGTTTTTT. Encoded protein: CASSEDIRTEKLFF.

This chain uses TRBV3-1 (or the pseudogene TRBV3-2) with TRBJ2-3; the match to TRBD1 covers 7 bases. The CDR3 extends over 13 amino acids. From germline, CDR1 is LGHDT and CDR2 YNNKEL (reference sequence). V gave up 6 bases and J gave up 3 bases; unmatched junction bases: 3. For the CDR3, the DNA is TGTGCCAGCAGTAACAGGGGAACAGATACGCAGTATTTT. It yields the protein CASSNRGTDTQYF.

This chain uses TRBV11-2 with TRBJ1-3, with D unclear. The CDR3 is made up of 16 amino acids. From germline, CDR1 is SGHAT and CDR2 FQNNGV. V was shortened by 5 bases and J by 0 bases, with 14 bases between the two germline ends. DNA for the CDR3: TGTGCCAGCAGCCTCCGACGGGAATTCTCTGGAAACACCATATATTTT. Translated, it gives CASSLRREFSGNTIYF.

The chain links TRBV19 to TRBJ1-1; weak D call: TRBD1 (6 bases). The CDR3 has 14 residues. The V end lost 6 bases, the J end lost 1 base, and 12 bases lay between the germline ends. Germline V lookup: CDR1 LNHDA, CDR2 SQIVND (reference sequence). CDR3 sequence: CASSRPGQNTEAFF. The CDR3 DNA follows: TGTGCCAGTAGCCGTCCGGGACAGAACACTGAAGCTTTCTTT.